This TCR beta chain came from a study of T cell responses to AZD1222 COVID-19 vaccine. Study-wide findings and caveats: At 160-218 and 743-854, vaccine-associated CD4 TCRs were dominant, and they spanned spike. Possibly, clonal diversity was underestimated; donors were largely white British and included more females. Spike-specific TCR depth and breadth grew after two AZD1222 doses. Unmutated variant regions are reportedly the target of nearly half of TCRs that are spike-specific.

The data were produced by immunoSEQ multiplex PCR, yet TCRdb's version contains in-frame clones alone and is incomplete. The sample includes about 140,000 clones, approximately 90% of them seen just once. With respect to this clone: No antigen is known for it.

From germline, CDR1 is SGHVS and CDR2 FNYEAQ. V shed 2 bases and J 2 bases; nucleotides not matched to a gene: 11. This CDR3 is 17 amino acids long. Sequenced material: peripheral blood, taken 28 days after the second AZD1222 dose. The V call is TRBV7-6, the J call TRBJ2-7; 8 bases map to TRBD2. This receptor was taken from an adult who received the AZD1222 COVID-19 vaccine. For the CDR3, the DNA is TGTGCCAGCAGCTTATCGGGGGGGGCAGTTGATGCCTACGAGCAGTACTTC. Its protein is CASSLSGGAVDAYEQYF.